This T cell receptor beta chain was profiled in a study of spatial heterogeneity in lung cancer. Germline V gene lookup returns CDR1 KGHDR and CDR2 SFDVKD. Trimming removed 2 bases at V and 6 bases at J, with 14 bases between. This CDR3 spans 15 amino acids. Time point meaning: blood at routine non-recurrence follow-up after resection. Sequencing was performed on whole RNA extracted from tumor and nontumor lung tissue, or from frozen PBMC, and the material was left unsorted. A single record per CDR3 protein comes from TCRdb applying MiXCR to the 5' RACE reads. The sample includes about 52,000 distinct CDR3 sequences, roughly 7% of them seen just once. This clonotype has a count of ten or more.

This receptor was obtained from a female donor with early-stage non-small cell lung cancer. This chain connects TRBV24-1 to TRBJ2-3; maybe TRBD2 (5 bases). Sequencing was performed on PBMCs, taken at follow-up. CDR3 region: CATSDSQGPGDTQYF. The DNA of the CDR3 is TGTGCCACCAGTGATTCCCAAGGGCCGGGGGATACGCAGTATTTT.